Included here is one T cell receptor beta chain sequence, with context. This record comes from a study of blood T cell repertoires in COVID-19. Background on the study: Samples representing acute and convalescent COVID-19 were sourced from the United States, Italy and Spain. Sources were T cells, B-cell-depleted T cells, or PBMCs; the material itself was cDNA or gDNA.

Per the authors' pipeline: Reference gene primer amplification gave estimated nucleated cell counts. Here immunoSEQ multiplex PCR was the method, and the copy in TCRdb shows in-frame clones only, minus some. From that table come the V and J calls and clone size; the DNA was used to work out D and trimming. Among about 59,000 clones listed, over 75% were seen once. Trimming took off 6 bases at V and 7 bases at J, with 21 bases between the two ends. The CDR3 totals 15 residues. Germline loops: CDR1 ENHRY, CDR2 SYGVKD. V gene TRBV10-3 combines with J gene TRBJ2-5; tentative D call: TRBD1 (7 bases). The sample comprised peripheral blood. The receptor's source is an elderly man with acute or convalescent COVID-19. CDR3 in amino acids: CAISPGADRVVTQYF. CDR3 DNA sequence: TGTGCCATCAGCCCGGGGGCAGACAGGGTGGTGACCCAGTACTTC.